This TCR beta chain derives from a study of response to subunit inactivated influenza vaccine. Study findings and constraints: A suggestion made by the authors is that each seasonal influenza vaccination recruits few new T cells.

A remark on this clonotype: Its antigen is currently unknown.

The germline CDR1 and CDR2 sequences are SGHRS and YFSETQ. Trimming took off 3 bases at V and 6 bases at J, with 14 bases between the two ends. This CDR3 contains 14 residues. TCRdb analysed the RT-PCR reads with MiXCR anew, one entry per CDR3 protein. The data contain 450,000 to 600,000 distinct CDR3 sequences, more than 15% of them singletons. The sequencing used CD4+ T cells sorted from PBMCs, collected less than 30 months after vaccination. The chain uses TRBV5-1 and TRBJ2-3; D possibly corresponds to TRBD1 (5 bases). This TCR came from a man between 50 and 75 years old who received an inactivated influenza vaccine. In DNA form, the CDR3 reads TGCGCCAGCAGCTCGCAGGGATTAGTCGATACGCAGTATTTT. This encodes CASSSQGLVDTQYF.